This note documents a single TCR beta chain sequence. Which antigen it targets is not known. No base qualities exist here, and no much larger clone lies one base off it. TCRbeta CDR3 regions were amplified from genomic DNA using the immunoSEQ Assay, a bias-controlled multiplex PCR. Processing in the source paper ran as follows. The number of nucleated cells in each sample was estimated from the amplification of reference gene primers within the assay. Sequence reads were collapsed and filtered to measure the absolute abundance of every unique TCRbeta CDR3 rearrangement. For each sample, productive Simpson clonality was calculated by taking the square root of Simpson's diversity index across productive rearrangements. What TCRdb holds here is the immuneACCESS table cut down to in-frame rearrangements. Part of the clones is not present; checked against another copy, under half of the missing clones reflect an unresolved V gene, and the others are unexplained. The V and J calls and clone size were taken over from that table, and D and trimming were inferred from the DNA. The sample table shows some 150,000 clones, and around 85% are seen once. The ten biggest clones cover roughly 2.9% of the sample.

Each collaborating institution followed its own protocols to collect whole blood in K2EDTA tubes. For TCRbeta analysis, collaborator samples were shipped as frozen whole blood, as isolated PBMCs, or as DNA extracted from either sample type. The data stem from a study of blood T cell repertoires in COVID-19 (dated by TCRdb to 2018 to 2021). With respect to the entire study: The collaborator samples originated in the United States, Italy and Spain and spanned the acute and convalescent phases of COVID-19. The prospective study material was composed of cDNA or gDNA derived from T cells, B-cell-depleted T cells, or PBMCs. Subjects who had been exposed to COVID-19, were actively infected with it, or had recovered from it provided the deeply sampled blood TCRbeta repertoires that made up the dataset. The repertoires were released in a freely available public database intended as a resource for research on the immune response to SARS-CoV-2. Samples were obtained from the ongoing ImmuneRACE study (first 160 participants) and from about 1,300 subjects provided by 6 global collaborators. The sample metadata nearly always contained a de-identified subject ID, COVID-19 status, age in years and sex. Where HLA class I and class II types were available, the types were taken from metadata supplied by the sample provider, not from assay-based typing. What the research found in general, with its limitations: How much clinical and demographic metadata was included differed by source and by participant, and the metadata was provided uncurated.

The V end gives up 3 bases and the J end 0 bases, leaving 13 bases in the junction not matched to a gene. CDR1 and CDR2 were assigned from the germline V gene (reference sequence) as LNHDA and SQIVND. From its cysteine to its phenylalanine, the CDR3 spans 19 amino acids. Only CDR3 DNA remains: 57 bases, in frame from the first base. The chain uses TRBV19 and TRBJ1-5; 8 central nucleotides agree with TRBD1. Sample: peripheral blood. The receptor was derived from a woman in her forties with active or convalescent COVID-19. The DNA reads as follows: TGTGCCAGTAGTATTTTCAGGGGGCACGGATTTTATAGCAATCAGCCCCAGCATTTT. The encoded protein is CASSIFRGHGFYSNQPQHF.